This T cell receptor beta chain was sequenced in a study of T-cell memory formation after mild COVID-19. Study-level background: In these data, TCR clusters were largely donor specific.

5'RACE with constant-segment primers yielded barcoded, UMI-tagged TCR alpha and TCR beta cDNA libraries. TCRdb redid the calling of the 5' RACE reads with MiXCR, one entry per CDR3 protein. The sample has about 140,000 distinct CDR3 sequences; roughly 15% are singletons. The V gene lost 6 bases and the J gene lost 3 bases, with 13 bases spanning the gap. Germline loops: CDR1 SGHAT, CDR2 FQNNGV. This CDR3 contains 14 residues. Sequencing input: PBMCs or a T cell subset sorted from them (not recorded which). The sequence was collected from an adult woman who had mild COVID-19 (a few samples of this study predate the infection). Cell type and time point are not known. The chain is built from TRBV11-2 and TRBJ2-3; D remains unclear. The CDR3, as DNA: TGTGCCAGCAGTTATAATCGTCTGACAGATACGCAGTATTTT. It translates to CASSYNRLTDTQYF.